The present entry profiles one T cell receptor (beta chain) with its context. Its antigen remains undetermined. It has no much larger one-base neighbor in the sample; base qualities were not kept. The library came from the immunoSEQ multiplex PCR assay. In TCRdb, the immuneACCESS table is reduced to in-frame sequences with V and J assigned. These tables do not hold every clone; where another copy was compared, an unresolved V gene accounts for under half, and the others remain unexplained. The sample table holds fewer than 120,000 clones, of which more than 75% were seen once. Roughly 3.7% of the sample comes from the top ten. The data belong to a study of control samples from healthy donors and cancer patients (dated by TCRdb to the early 2020s). Trimming leaves V shorter by 8 bases and J shorter by 8 bases, with the junction holding 7 bases beyond the gene matches. The CDR3 spans 13 residues, from the cysteine through the phenylalanine. The kept DNA is CDR3 alone, 39 bases in frame from the first base. Per the germline V gene, MNHEY is the CDR1 and SVGAGI is the CDR2.

Rearrangement joined TRBV6-5 to TRBJ2-1, with 9 bases matching TRBD2. The sequencing input was PBMCs. The sequence came from a woman aged 60-75 years with lung cancer. CDR3 reads: CASRRGGAHEQFF. At the DNA level, the sequence is TGTGCCAGCCGTCGCGGGGGGGCACATGAGCAGTTCTTC.